The sequence of this TCR beta chain was determined in a study of radiotherapy plus CTLA-4 blockade in lung cancer. Across the study: Objective responses were observed in about 17% of patients, and disease control was achieved by 31%. General study results and limits: Early blood T cell clone dynamics reportedly forecast response best, with interferon-beta. Tumor-derived TCR clones expanded in blood after radiotherapy plus ipilimumab.

Measured with immunoSEQ multiplex PCR; TCRdb has only the in-frame clones, and not every one. The table has about 110,000 clones, about 84% seen once; the top ten hold 2% to 3%. Treatment of patients with chemo-refractory metastatic non-small-cell lung cancer consisted of focal radiation plus CTLA-4 blockade with ipilimumab. As regards this clone: As yet, its antigen is unknown.

Here the sequenced sample was peripheral blood, taken from a patient treated with radiotherapy plus ipilimumab. The sequence came from a human donor with non-small cell lung cancer that progressed on radiotherapy plus ipilimumab. Some clones in this sample may be carry-over from other donors' samples.

Here the CDR3 DNA reads TGTGCCAGCAGCTTATTGACAACCAAAAACATTCAGTACTTC. Translation gives CASSLLTTKNIQYF. The chain carries TRBV5-5 and TRBJ2-4; D is unresolved. Trimming left V 2 bases short and J 2 bases short, with 8 bases between. CDR1 and CDR2 (germline): SGHKS, YYEKEE (reference sequence). The CDR3 spans 14 residues.